This is a list of T cell receptor beta chains from one sample in a study of regulatory T cells in long-lasting Graves disease. MiXCR was run by TCRdb on the multiplex PCR reads, yielding one entry per CDR3 protein. The profile shows 300,000 to 400,000 distinct CDR3 sequences, approximately 16% of them singletons. Separately, the same data were catalogued under a study of T cells in Graves' hyperthyroidism and ophthalmopathy.

This material consisted of peripheral blood mononuclear cells (PBMCs), taken at new diagnosis, from a patient treated with antithyroid drugs. These receptors all stem from a man aged 40-55 years with Graves disease. Each CDR3 is given with its conserved first and last residue. A D gene is named only where the DNA matches it firmly. Expanded clones are given a class, and other clones once, few, many or no size at all.

clone_size: many; v_call: TRBV2; d_call: TRBD1; j_call: TRBJ1-1; cdr3_nt: TGTGCCAGCATCTGGACAGGGGACACTGAAGCTTTCTTT; cdr3_aa: CASIWTGDTEAFF
clone_size: few; v_call: TRBV4-1; d_call: NA; j_call: TRBJ2-7; cdr3_nt: TGCGCCAGCAGCCAAGATGAAGTGGGCTACGAGCAGTACTTC; cdr3_aa: CASSQDEVGYEQYF
clone_size: NA; v_call: TRBV3-1; d_call: NA; j_call: TRBJ1-1; cdr3_nt: TGTGCCAGCGGTGGCGGGTTTAGCACTGAAGCTTTCTTT; cdr3_aa: CASGGGFSTEAFF
clone_size: NA; v_call: TRBV20-1; d_call: NA; j_call: TRBJ2-1; cdr3_nt: TGCAGTGCTAGAGACACTGACAATGAGCAGTTCTTC; cdr3_aa: CSARDTDNEQFF
clone_size: NA; v_call: TRBV14; d_call: TRBD2; j_call: TRBJ2-3; cdr3_nt: TGTGCCAGCAGCCAGCGGGGGGCGGGCACAGATACGCAGTATTTT; cdr3_aa: CASSQRGAGTDTQYF
clone_size: many; v_call: TRBV6-2/TRBV6-3; d_call: NA; j_call: TRBJ1-5; cdr3_nt: TGTGCCAGCAGCCCAGGGTGGACCGTAGGGCCGAATCAGCCCCAGCATTTT; cdr3_aa: CASSPGWTVGPNQPQHF
clone_size: few; v_call: TRBV3-1; d_call: NA; j_call: TRBJ1-3; cdr3_nt: TGTGCCAGCAGCCAAAGGAAACCAACAGGGTCTGGAAACACCATATATTTT; cdr3_aa: CASSQRKPTGSGNTIYF
clone_size: many; v_call: TRBV11-2; d_call: NA; j_call: TRBJ2-7; cdr3_nt: TGTGCCAGCCGACCAGGGCTTACGGCCGGCTACGAGCAGTACTTC; cdr3_aa: CASRPGLTAGYEQYF
clone_size: NA; v_call: TRBV19; d_call: NA; j_call: TRBJ1-5; cdr3_nt: TGTGCCAGTAGTATAACAGGGCACAAAAATCAGCCCCAGCATTTT; cdr3_aa: CASSITGHKNQPQHF
clone_size: NA; v_call: TRBV5-1; d_call: NA; j_call: TRBJ2-3; cdr3_nt: TGCGCCACCAGACCTCACGGGGGCACAGATACGCAGTATTTT; cdr3_aa: CATRPHGGTDTQYF
clone_size: NA; v_call: TRBV4-1; d_call: NA; j_call: TRBJ2-3; cdr3_nt: TGCGCCAGCAGCTACCTGGGGGCCACAGGTACGCAGTATTTT; cdr3_aa: CASSYLGATGTQYF
clone_size: many; v_call: TRBV29-1; d_call: TRBD1; j_call: TRBJ2-5; cdr3_nt: TGCAGCGGCCACAGGGGTGAGACCCAGTACTTC; cdr3_aa: CSGHRGETQYF
clone_size: many; v_call: TRBV28; d_call: TRBD1; j_call: TRBJ1-2; cdr3_nt: TGTGCCAGCAGAGTCCGGGACAGCCAGATTTATGGCTACACCTTC; cdr3_aa: CASRVRDSQIYGYTF
clone_size: NA; v_call: TRBV11-2; d_call: TRBD1; j_call: TRBJ2-7; cdr3_nt: TGTGCCAGCAGTCGCGGGACAGGGAGCTACGGGCAGTACTTC; cdr3_aa: CASSRGTGSYGQYF
clone_size: few; v_call: TRBV5-6; d_call: NA; j_call: TRBJ2-7; cdr3_nt: TGTGCCAGCAGCTCGGATCTCTCCTACGAGCAGTACTTC; cdr3_aa: CASSSDLSYEQYF
clone_size: NA; v_call: TRBV6-1; d_call: NA; j_call: TRBJ2-2; cdr3_nt: TGTGCCAGCAGCTCACCGCCTCACCTAACGAACACCGGGGAGCTGTTTTTT; cdr3_aa: CASSSPPHLTNTGELFF
clone_size: few; v_call: TRBV29-1; d_call: NA; j_call: TRBJ2-7; cdr3_nt: TGCAGCGGGGTGACAGGCTCCTACGAGCAGTACTTC; cdr3_aa: CSGVTGSYEQYF
clone_size: NA; v_call: TRBV5-1; d_call: TRBD2; j_call: TRBJ2-3; cdr3_nt: TGCGCCAGCAGCCCATTTGGGACTAGCGGGGCTACGCAGTATTTT; cdr3_aa: CASSPFGTSGATQYF
clone_size: many; v_call: TRBV9; d_call: TRBD1; j_call: TRBJ1-5; cdr3_nt: TGTGCCAGCAGCTCTGGACAGGGTCCAGCTCAGCCCCAGCATTTT; cdr3_aa: CASSSGQGPAQPQHF
clone_size: few; v_call: TRBV19; d_call: NA; j_call: TRBJ1-1; cdr3_nt: TGTGCCAGTAGGAGGACCCAGAACACTGAAGCTTTCTTT; cdr3_aa: CASRRTQNTEAFF
clone_size: many; v_call: TRBV12-3/TRBV12-4; d_call: TRBD1; j_call: TRBJ2-3; cdr3_nt: TGTGCCAGCAGTGTTCGACAGGGTAGGACAGATACGCAGTATTTT; cdr3_aa: CASSVRQGRTDTQYF
clone_size: many; v_call: TRBV12-3/TRBV12-4; d_call: NA; j_call: TRBJ2-3; cdr3_nt: TGTGCCAGCCAATTGGGGAGGTCCAGTGATACGCAGTATTTT; cdr3_aa: CASQLGRSSDTQYF
clone_size: many; v_call: TRBV7-2; d_call: NA; j_call: TRBJ2-7; cdr3_nt: TGTGCCAGCAGCTTAGCACTGATCTACGAGCAGTACTTC; cdr3_aa: CASSLALIYEQYF
clone_size: many; v_call: TRBV6-1; d_call: NA; j_call: TRBJ1-5; cdr3_nt: TGTGCCAGCAGCCGGGAGAGCAATCAGCCCCAGCATTTT; cdr3_aa: CASSRESNQPQHF
clone_size: many; v_call: TRBV4-2; d_call: NA; j_call: TRBJ2-5; cdr3_nt: TGTGCCAGCAGCCGAGGGGGGAGTCTGGAGCGAGAGACCCAGTACTTC; cdr3_aa: CASSRGGSLERETQYF
clone_size: many; v_call: TRBV5-1; d_call: NA; j_call: TRBJ1-1; cdr3_nt: TGCGCCAGCAGCTTCCAGGTGAACACTGAAGCTTTCTTT; cdr3_aa: CASSFQVNTEAFF
clone_size: many; v_call: TRBV12-3/TRBV12-4; d_call: TRBD2; j_call: TRBJ2-5; cdr3_nt: TGTGCCAGCAGACCGAGCGGGGTTGGGGAGACCCAGTACTTC; cdr3_aa: CASRPSGVGETQYF
clone_size: NA; v_call: TRBV7-2; d_call: TRBD2; j_call: TRBJ2-2; cdr3_nt: TGTGCCAGCAGCGTATTCCCTAGCGGGATCACCGGGGAGCTGTTTTTT; cdr3_aa: CASSVFPSGITGELFF
clone_size: NA; v_call: TRBV4-2; d_call: NA; j_call: TRBJ1-2; cdr3_nt: TGTGCCAGCAGCCAAGATTTTTCCAATGCTAATGGCTACACCTTC; cdr3_aa: CASSQDFSNANGYTF
clone_size: NA; v_call: TRBV4-3; d_call: NA; j_call: TRBJ1-6; cdr3_nt: TGCGCCAGCAGCGCGCGACCGGACTATAATTCACCCCTCCACTTT; cdr3_aa: CASSARPDYNSPLHF
clone_size: many; v_call: TRBV20-1; d_call: NA; j_call: TRBJ2-3; cdr3_nt: TGCAGTGCTAGTATTCAGCGGGGCACAGATACGCAGTATTTT; cdr3_aa: CSASIQRGTDTQYF
clone_size: many; v_call: TRBV14; d_call: NA; j_call: TRBJ2-7; cdr3_nt: TGTGCCAGCAGCCAAGTTAGGCCCCGCCGGGGGATCAACGAGCAGTACTTC; cdr3_aa: CASSQVRPRRGINEQYF